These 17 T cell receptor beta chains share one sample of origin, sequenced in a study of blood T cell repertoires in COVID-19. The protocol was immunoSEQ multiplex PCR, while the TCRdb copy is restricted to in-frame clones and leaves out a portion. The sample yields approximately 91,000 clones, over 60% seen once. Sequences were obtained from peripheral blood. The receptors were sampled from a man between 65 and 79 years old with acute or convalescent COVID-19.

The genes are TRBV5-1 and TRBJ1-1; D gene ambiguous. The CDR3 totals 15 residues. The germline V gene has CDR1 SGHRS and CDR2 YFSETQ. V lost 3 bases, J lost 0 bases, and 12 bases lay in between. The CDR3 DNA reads TGCGCCAGCAGCTCAAGCCCTCCGGTGAACACTGAAGCTTTCTTT. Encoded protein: CASSSSPPVNTEAFF.

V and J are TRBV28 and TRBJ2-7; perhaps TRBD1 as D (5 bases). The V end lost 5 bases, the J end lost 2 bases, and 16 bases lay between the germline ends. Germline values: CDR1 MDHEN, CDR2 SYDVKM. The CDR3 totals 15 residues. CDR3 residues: CASSPGHGTTYEQYF. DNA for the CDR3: TGTGCCAGCAGTCCTGGACACGGAACAACCTACGAGCAGTACTTC.

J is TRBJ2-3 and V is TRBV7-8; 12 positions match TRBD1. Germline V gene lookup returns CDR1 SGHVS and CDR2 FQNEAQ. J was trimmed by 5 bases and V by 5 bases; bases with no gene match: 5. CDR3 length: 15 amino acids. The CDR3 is CASSQGQGAGDTQYF. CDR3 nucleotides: TGTGCCAGCAGCCAGGGACAGGGGGCGGGAGATACGCAGTATTTT.

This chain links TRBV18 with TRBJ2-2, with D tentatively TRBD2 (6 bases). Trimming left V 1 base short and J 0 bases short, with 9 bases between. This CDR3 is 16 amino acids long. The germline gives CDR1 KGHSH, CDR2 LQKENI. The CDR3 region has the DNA TGTGCCAGCTCACCACTGTCGGGGGCGAACACCGGGGAGCTGTTTTTT. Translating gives CASSPLSGANTGELFF.

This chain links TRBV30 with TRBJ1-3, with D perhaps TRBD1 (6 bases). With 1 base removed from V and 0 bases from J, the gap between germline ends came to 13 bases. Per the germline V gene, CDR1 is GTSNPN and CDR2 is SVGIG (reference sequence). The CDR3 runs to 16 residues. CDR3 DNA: TGTGCCTGGAGTGATGATGGGGGGGCCTCTGGAAACACCATATATTTT. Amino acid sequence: CAWSDDGGASGNTIYF.

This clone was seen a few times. The CDR3 protein is CASNGDRGSGELFF. Written as DNA, the CDR3 is TGTGCCAGCAACGGGGACAGGGGATCCGGGGAGCTGTTTTTT. This chain joins TRBV9 and TRBJ2-2; 10 bases match TRBD1. V lost 6 bases and J lost 6; bases outside the gene matches: 5. This CDR3 is built from 14 residues. From germline, CDR1 is SGDLS and CDR2 YYNGEE.

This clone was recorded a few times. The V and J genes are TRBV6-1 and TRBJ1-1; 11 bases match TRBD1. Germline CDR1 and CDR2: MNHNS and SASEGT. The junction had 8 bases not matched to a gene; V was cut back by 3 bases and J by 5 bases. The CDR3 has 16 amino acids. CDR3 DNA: TGTGCCAGCAGTGACGGGTCGGACAGGGGGCTTACTGAAGCTTTCTTT. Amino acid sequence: CASSDGSDRGLTEAFF.

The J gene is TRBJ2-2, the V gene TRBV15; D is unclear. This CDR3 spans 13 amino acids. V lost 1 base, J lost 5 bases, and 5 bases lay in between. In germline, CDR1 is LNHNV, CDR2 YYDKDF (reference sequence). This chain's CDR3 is CATSRGATGELFF. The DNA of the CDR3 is TGTGCCACCAGCAGAGGAGCGACCGGGGAGCTGTTTTTT.

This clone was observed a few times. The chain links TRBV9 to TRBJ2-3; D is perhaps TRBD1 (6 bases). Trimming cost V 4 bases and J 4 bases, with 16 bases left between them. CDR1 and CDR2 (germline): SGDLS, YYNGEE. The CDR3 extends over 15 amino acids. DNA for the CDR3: TGTGCCAGCAGCCCACGGACAGTCCTGGCAGATACGCAGTATTTT. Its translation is CASSPRTVLADTQYF. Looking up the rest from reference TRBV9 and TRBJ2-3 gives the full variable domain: DSGVTQTPKHLITATGQRVTLRCSPRSGDLSVYWYQQSLDQGLQFLIQYYNGEERAKGNILERFSAQQFPDLHSELNLSSLELGDSALYFCASSPRTVLADTQYFGPGTRLTVL.

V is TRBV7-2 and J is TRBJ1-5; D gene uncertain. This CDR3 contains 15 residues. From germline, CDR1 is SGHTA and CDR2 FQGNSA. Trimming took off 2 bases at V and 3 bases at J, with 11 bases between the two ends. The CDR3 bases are TGTGCCAGCAGCTTATCCGGGAACCACAATCAGCCCCAGCATTTT. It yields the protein CASSLSGNHNQPQHF.

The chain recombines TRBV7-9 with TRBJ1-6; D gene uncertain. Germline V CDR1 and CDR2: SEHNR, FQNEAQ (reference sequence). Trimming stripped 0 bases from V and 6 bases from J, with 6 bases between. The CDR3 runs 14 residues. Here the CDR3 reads CASSLANFNSPLHF. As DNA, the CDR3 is TGTGCCAGCAGCTTAGCAAACTTTAATTCACCCCTCCACTTT.

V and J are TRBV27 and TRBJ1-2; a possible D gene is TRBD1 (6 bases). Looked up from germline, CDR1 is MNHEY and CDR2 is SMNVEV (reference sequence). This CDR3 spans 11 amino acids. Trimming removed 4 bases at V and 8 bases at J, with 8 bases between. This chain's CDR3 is CASSSGAGYTF. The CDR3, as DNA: TGTGCCAGCAGTTCAGGGGCCGGCTACACCTTC.

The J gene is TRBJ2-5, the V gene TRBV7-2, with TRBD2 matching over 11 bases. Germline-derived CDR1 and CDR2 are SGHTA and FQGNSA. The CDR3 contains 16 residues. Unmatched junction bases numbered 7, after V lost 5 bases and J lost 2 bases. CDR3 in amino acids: CASSLRTSGQQETQYF. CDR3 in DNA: TGTGCCAGCAGCCTTCGGACTAGCGGGCAACAAGAGACCCAGTACTTC. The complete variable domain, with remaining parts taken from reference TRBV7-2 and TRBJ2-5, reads GAGVSQSPSNKVTEKGKDVELRCDPISGHTALYWYRQSLGQGLEFLIYFQGNSAPDKSGLPSDRFSAERTGGSVSTLTIQRTQQEDSAVYLCASSLRTSGQQETQYFGPGTRLLVL.

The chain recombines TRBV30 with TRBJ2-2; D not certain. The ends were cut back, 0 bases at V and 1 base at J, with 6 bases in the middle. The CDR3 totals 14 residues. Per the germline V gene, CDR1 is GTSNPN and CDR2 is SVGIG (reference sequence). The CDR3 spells CAWSVRRNTGELFF. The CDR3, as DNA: TGTGCCTGGAGTGTACGTAGGAACACCGGGGAGCTGTTTTTT.

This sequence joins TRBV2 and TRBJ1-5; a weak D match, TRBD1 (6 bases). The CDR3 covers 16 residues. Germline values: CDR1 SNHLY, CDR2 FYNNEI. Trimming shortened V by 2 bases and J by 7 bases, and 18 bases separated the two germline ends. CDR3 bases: TGTGCCAGCAGTGAACAGGGGCTAAGGGATGGCCAGCCCCAGCATTTT. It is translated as CASSEQGLRDGQPQHF.

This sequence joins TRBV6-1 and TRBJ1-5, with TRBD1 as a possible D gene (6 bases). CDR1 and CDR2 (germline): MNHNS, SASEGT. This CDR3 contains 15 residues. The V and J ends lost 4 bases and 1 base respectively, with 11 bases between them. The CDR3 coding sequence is TGTGCCAGCAGTGTCCAGGGGATGAGCAATCAGCCCCAGCATTTT. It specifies CASSVQGMSNQPQHF.

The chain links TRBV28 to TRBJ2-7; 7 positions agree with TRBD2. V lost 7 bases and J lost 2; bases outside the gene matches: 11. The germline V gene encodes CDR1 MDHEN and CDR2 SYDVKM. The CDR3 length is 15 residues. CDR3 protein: CASIQLGGRAYEQYF. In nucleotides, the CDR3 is TGTGCCAGCATACAGCTGGGGGGGAGGGCCTACGAGCAGTACTTC.